This TCR beta chain came from a study of persistence of HIV-infected CD4 T cells. Whole-study context: Multiple blood draws of up to roughly 200 mL, except two donors with single leukapheresis. Broader study findings: TCRbeta richness was lower in CMV- and Gag-responding cells than in anti-CD3/anti-CD28-responding cells.

Anti-CD3/anti-CD28 beads served as a nonspecific positive control stimulus. Sorting selected CD4+ T cells upregulating both CD40 ligand and CD69. Undetectable plasma HIV-1 RNA below 50 copies/mL lasted at least 4 years. Anti-CD28/CD49d costimulation, CD40-blocking antibody and enfuvirtide were given to CD8-depleted PBMCs for 15 to 20 hours. A note on this clone: Its antigen is unknown.

Sequencing used immunoSEQ version 4 in survey mode. Assay used: immunoSEQ multiplex PCR; TCRdb lists only in-frame clones, some missing. The sample comprises more than 30,000 clones, approximately 90% of which are singletons, and about 1.3% rests with the top ten. From germline, CDR1 is DFQATT and CDR2 SNEGSKA (reference sequence). V was pared by 8 bases and J by 3 bases, with 10 bases between. The CDR3 totals 11 residues. The chain joins TRBV20-1 to TRBJ1-1, with TRBD1 as a possible D gene (6 bases). This TCR was sampled from an adult man with HIV who was CMV-seropositive. The sequencing used CD4+ T cells sorted from PBMCs after roughly 17-hour stimulation, collected from a patient who received antiretroviral therapy. DNA for the CDR3: TGCAGTCCCAGGGGAGACACTGAAGCTTTCTTT. Its protein product is CSPRGDTEAFF.